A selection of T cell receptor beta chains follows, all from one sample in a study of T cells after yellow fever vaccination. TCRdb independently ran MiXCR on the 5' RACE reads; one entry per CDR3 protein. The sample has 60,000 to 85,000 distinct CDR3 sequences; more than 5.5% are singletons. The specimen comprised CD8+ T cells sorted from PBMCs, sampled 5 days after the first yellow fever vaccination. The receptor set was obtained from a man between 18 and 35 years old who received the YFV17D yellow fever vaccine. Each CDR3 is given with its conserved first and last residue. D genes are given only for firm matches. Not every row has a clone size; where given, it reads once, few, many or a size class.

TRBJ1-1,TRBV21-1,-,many,TGTGCCAGCACCACTGAAGCTTTCTTT,CASTTEAFF
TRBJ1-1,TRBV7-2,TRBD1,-,TGTGCCAGCAGCTACAACAGGGGTAACACTGAAGCTTTCTTT,CASSYNRGNTEAFF
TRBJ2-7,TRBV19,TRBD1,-,TGTGCCAGTAGTATAGACCGGGTCATGGGACAGGGAGCCTACGAGCAGTACTTC,CASSIDRVMGQGAYEQYF
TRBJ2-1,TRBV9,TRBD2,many,TGTGCCAGCAGCGTCGGACTAGGGATCGACAATGAGCAGTTCTTC,CASSVGLGIDNEQFF
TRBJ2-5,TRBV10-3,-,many,TGTGCCACGTCGCGGGGCCAGGACGGGGAGACCCAGTACTTC,CATSRGQDGETQYF
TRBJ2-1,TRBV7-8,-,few,TGTGCCAGCAGCTTAGGACTAGGGGATGACAATGAGCAGTTCTTC,CASSLGLGDDNEQFF
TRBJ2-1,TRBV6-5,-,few,TGTGCCAGCAGTTACTCGCTCAGTACATACAATGAGCAGTTCTTC,CASSYSLSTYNEQFF
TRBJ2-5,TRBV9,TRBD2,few,TGTGCCAGCAGCGTAGGATCCAGCGGGATTGAAGAGACCCAGTACTTC,CASSVGSSGIEETQYF
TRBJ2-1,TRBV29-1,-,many,TGCAGCGTCCCCCCCGGGGATAATGAGCAGTTCTTC,CSVPPGDNEQFF
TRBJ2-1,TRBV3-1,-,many,TGTGCCAGCAGCCAAGCTACCCAGAGGGGCAATGAGCAGTTCTTC,CASSQATQRGNEQFF
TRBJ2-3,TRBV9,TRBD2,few,TGTGCCAGCAGCGTCCCAGCGGGGGCCTGGGACTTCACAGATACGCAGTATTTT,CASSVPAGAWDFTDTQYF
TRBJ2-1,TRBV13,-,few,TGTGCCAGCAAGCGGACCCTGAATGCCTACAATGAGCAGTTCTTC,CASKRTLNAYNEQFF
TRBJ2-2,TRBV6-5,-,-,TGTGCCAGCAGTTATGGACGGCTGCCAGCCGGGGAGCTGTTTTTT,CASSYGRLPAGELFF
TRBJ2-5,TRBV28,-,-,TGTGCCAGCAGGGGTAGGGGCCGGCAAGAGACCCAGTACTTC,CASRGRGRQETQYF
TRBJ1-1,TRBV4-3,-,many,TGCGCCAGCAGCCAAGACATGGGAAACACTGAAGCTTTCTTT,CASSQDMGNTEAFF
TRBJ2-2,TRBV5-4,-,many,TGTGCCAGCAGCCCAGGGGTGGCTACCGGGGAGCTGTTTTTT,CASSPGVATGELFF
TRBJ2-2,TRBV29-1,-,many,TGCAGCGTTGCATTCGCGAGCACCGGGGAGCTGTTTTTT,CSVAFASTGELFF
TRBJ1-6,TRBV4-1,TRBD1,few,TGCGCCAGCAGCCAAGTGGGGGACAGACGTCCGGGGGATTCACCCCTCCACTTT,CASSQVGDRRPGDSPLHF
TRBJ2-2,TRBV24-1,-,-,TGTGCCACCAGTGATTTCAGGGGCGGACGGAACACCGGGGAGCTGTTTTTT,CATSDFRGGRNTGELFF
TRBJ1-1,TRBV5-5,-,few,TGTGCCAGCAGCCGAGGGAGTTCAAACACTGAAGCTTTCTTT,CASSRGSSNTEAFF
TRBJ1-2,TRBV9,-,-,TGTGCCAGCAGCGGGCGGGCCGAGTATGGCTACACCTTC,CASSGRAEYGYTF
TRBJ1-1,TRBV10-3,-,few,TGTGCCATCAGTGAATTGCATCCGATGAACACTGAAGCTTTCTTT,CAISELHPMNTEAFF
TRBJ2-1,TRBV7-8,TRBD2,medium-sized,TGTGCCAGCAGCTTCGGGACTAGCGTCTTGATCTCCCAGTTCTTC,CASSFGTSVLISQFF
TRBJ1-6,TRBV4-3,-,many,TGCGCCAGCAGCCCAGGAGTCGGCGCCTATAATTCACCCCTCCACTTT,CASSPGVGAYNSPLHF
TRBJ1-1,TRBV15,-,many,TGTGCCACCAGCATCCCGGGAAACACTGAAGCTTTCTTT,CATSIPGNTEAFF
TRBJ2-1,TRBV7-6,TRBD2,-,TGTGCCAGCAGCCTAACTAGCGGGGATACTAATGAGCAGTTCTTC,CASSLTSGDTNEQFF
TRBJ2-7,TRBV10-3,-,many,TGTGCCATCAGTGAGTCGAATGGACAACACGAGCAGTACTTC,CAISESNGQHEQYF
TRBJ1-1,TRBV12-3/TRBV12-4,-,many,TGTGCCAGCAGTTTCTCCCTTTTTAACACTGAAGCTTTCTTT,CASSFSLFNTEAFF
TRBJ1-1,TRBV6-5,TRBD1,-,TGTGCCAGCAGTTACTCGACAGGGGACAACACTGAAGCTTTCTTT,CASSYSTGDNTEAFF
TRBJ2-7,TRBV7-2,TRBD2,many,TGTGCCAGCAGCTTATCTGGGGGGGGATTGTACGAGCAGTACTTC,CASSLSGGGLYEQYF
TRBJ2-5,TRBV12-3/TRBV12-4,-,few,TGTGCCAGCAGTTTGCCCCTCGCGTCAGCTGGAGAGACCCAGTACTTC,CASSLPLASAGETQYF
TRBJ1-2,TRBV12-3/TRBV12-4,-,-,TGTGCCAGCAGTTCCGAGGGAAGTAACTATGGCTACACCTTC,CASSSEGSNYGYTF
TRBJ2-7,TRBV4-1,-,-,TGCGCCAGCAGCCAAGAGTCAGGGGGGTCCTACGAGCAGTACTTC,CASSQESGGSYEQYF
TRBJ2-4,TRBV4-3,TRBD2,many,TGCGCCAGCAGCCAAGAGGGGGGGTTTGGAAACATTCAGTACTTC,CASSQEGGFGNIQYF
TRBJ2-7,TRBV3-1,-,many,TGTGCCAGCAGCCTAGGGGGTCCCTACGAGCAGTACTTC,CASSLGGPYEQYF
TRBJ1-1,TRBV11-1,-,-,TGTGCCAGCAGCCCCCCGGGACTCGGTCTCTATGGGAACACTGAAGCTTTCTTT,CASSPPGLGLYGNTEAFF
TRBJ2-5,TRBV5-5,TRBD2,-,TGTGCCAGCAGCTTGAATAGCGGGGGGGCCGAGACCCAGTACTTC,CASSLNSGGAETQYF
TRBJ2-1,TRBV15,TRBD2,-,TGTGCCACCACCAGAGATCCGCGGGGGGGCTCCTACAATGAGCAGTTCTTC,CATTRDPRGGSYNEQFF
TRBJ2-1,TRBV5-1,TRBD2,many,TGCGCCAGCAGCTTAGGGACTAGCGTGACAGAGCAGTTCTTC,CASSLGTSVTEQFF
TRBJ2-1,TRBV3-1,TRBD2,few,TGTGCCAGCAGCCGGGTAGCGGGGGGATATTACAATGAGCAGTTCTTC,CASSRVAGGYYNEQFF
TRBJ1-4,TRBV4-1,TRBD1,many,TGCGCCAGCAGCCAGGATACAGGGGGGAATGAAAAACTGTTTTTT,CASSQDTGGNEKLFF
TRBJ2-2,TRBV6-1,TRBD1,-,TGTGCCAGCAGGCCGGGACAGGGTGAGGCCGGGGAGCTGTTTTTT,CASRPGQGEAGELFF
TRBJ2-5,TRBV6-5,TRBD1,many,TGTGCCAGCAGTTACTCGACAGGGGGCGGGAAGACCCAGTACTTC,CASSYSTGGGKTQYF